Listed below are T cell receptor beta chains from one sample, sequenced in a study of CD8+ T cells in alopecia areata. TCRdb keeps only in-frame clones here, not all; method: immunoSEQ multiplex PCR. Here the sample spans roughly 190,000 clones, approximately 61% being singletons. The starting material was CD4+ T cells sorted from blood, obtained at week 24, from a patient treated with tofacitinib. The receptors originated from a human donor with alopecia areata. The CDR3 runs from the conserved cysteine through the conserved F or W. Fields, in order: clone size, J gene, V gene, D gene, CDR3 length, CDR3 protein, CDR3 DNA. The D gene is left open where the match is weak. Rows give clone size only sometimes, using once, few, many, or a class for an expanded clone.

>.|TRBJ1-5|TRBV30|TRBD1|14
CAWAQGDQNQPQHF
TGTGCCTGGGCTCAGGGGGATCAAAATCAGCCCCAGCATTTT
>.|TRBJ1-1|TRBV4-3|.|13
CASSQRGGTEAFF
TGCGCCAGCAGCCAACGAGGCGGCACTGAAGCTTTCTTT
>.|TRBJ2-4|TRBV30|TRBD2|14
CAWISGGSKNIQYF
TGTGCCTGGATATCCGGGGGGTCCAAAAACATTCAGTACTTC
>.|TRBJ2-1|TRBV7-9|.|13
CASGDWSANEQFF
TGTGCCAGCGGTGACTGGTCCGCGAATGAGCAGTTCTTC
>.|TRBJ1-6|TRBV5-1|.|16
CASSLGTGQRNSPLHF
TGCGCCAGCAGCTTGGGGACGGGACAAAGGAATTCACCCCTCCACTTT
>once|TRBJ2-3|TRBV5-4|TRBD2|14
CASSSGLAGGSQYF
TGTGCCAGCAGCTCGGGACTAGCCGGGGGCTCGCAGTATTTT
>.|TRBJ2-1|TRBV29-1|.|11
CSATTPGEQFF
TGCAGCGCCACAACACCCGGTGAGCAGTTCTTC
>few|TRBJ2-2|TRBV4-3|.|14
CASSQVAVTGELFF
TGCGCCAGCAGCCAAGTTGCGGTTACCGGGGAGCTGTTTTTT
>once|TRBJ1-5|TRBV30|.|13
CTWSERRGGPQHF
TGTACCTGGAGTGAACGTCGGGGGGGTCCCCAGCATTTT
>.|TRBJ2-7|TRBV11-2|.|13
CASTTDRNYEQYF
TGTGCCAGCACAACGGACAGAAACTACGAGCAGTACTTC
>once|TRBJ2-1|TRBV5-6|TRBD1|12
CASSLQGARKFF
TGTGCCAGCAGCTTACAGGGGGCGAGGAAATTCTTC
>once|TRBJ1-6|TRBV4-2|TRBD1|14
CASRTGVSNSPLHF
TGTGCCAGCAGGACAGGGGTTTCGAATTCACCCCTCCACTTT
>many|TRBJ1-5|TRBV30|.|13
CAWSGGDNQPQHF
TGTGCCTGGAGCGGAGGGGACAATCAGCCCCAGCATTTT
>once|TRBJ1-1|TRBV29-1|.|14
CSVQGGAENTEAFF
TGCAGCGTCCAAGGTGGGGCCGAGAACACTGAAGCTTTCTTT
>.|TRBJ2-1|TRBV30|.|13
CAWNREPGDEQFF
TGTGCCTGGAACAGGGAACCTGGAGATGAGCAGTTCTTC
>.|TRBJ1-1|TRBV9|.|14
CASSPPGGNTEAFF
TGTGCCAGCAGCCCACCCGGAGGGAACACTGAAGCTTTCTTT
>.|TRBJ2-7|TRBV29-1|TRBD1|13
CSAGQGSSYEQYF
TGCAGCGCCGGACAGGGTAGCTCCTACGAGCAGTACTTC
>.|TRBJ1-5|TRBV4-1|TRBD1|15
CASSQPGQGDQPQHF
TGCGCCAGCAGCCAACCGGGACAGGGCGATCAGCCCCAGCATTTT
>.|TRBJ1-1|TRBV25-1|.|13
CASSELLGSGAFF
TGTGCCAGCAGTGAACTGTTGGGATCAGGAGCTTTCTTT
>.|TRBJ2-7|TRBV6-1|.|14
CASRTLTGSYEQYF
TGTGCCAGCAGGACCTTGACAGGATCCTACGAGCAGTACTTC
>.|TRBJ1-5|TRBV30|.|13
CAWDNYSNQPQHF
TGTGCCTGGGACAATTATAGCAATCAGCCCCAGCATTTT
>.|TRBJ2-5|TRBV29-1|TRBD2|14
CSVAGGFPGETQYF
TGCAGCGTTGCGGGGGGGTTCCCTGGAGAGACCCAGTACTTC
>.|TRBJ1-5|TRBV10-1|.|14
CASLGPAGNQPQHF
TGCGCCAGCCTGGGGCCTGCCGGCAATCAGCCCCAGCATTTT
>few|TRBJ1-1|TRBV7-9|.|18
CASSSGAGEDTTNTEAFF
TGTGCCAGCAGCTCCGGGGCAGGGGAGGACACCACGAACACTGAAGCTTTCTTT
>.|TRBJ1-2|TRBV4-3|.|13
CASSQVGQTGYTF
TGCGCCAGCAGCCAAGTAGGACAGACAGGCTACACCTTC
>.|TRBJ1-2|TRBV30|.|11
CAWSQGGDYTF
TGTGCCTGGAGTCAGGGAGGGGACTACACCTTC
>.|TRBJ2-7|TRBV29-1|.|13
CSVSRGLTYEQYF
TGCAGCGTCTCCCGGGGGTTAACCTACGAGCAGTACTTC
>.|TRBJ2-3|TRBV30|TRBD1|14
CAWRTTGWTDTQYF
TGTGCCTGGAGAACGACAGGGTGGACAGATACGCAGTATTTT
>.|TRBJ2-7|TRBV28|.|14
CASSRSIGRYEQYF
TGTGCCAGCAGCCGATCCATTGGGCGCTACGAGCAGTACTTC
>.|TRBJ1-6|TRBV30|.|14
CAWSVRQGRSPLHF
TGTGCCTGGAGTGTACGGCAGGGTCGTTCACCCCTCCACTTT
>once|TRBJ2-5|TRBV2|.|13
CASSEEGAETQYF
TGTGCCAGCAGTGAAGAGGGCGCGGAGACCCAGTACTTC
>.|TRBJ2-1|TRBV4-3|TRBD2|15
CASSQASGGANEQFF
TGCGCCAGCAGCCAAGCTAGCGGGGGGGCTAATGAGCAGTTCTTC
>.|TRBJ2-2|TRBV29-1|.|11
CSVEDTGELFF
TGCAGCGTGGAGGACACCGGGGAGCTGTTTTTT
>few|TRBJ2-2|TRBV5-1|.|14
CASRQLLGAGELFF
TGCGCCAGCAGACAACTTCTAGGCGCCGGGGAGCTGTTTTTT
>few|TRBJ2-3|TRBV10-2|TRBD1|13
CASKGAVTDTQYF
TGCGCCAGCAAGGGGGCGGTCACAGATACGCAGTATTTT
>few|TRBJ1-2|TRBV14|.|14
CASSQRNTRGGYTF
TGTGCCAGCAGCCAACGGAACACCAGGGGTGGCTACACCTTC
>.|TRBJ1-1|TRBV5-1|TRBD1|14
CASSGRQGNTEAFF
TGCGCCAGCAGCGGGAGACAGGGAAACACTGAAGCTTTCTTT